This is a list of T cell receptor beta chains from one sample in a study of cytomegalovirus exposure and HLA in healthy donors. Produced via immunoSEQ multiplex PCR; TCRdb's table is partial and in-frame only. The sample records under 200,000 clones, 60% to 85% being singletons. The specimen sequenced was PBMCs. All receptors derive from a man aged 40-50 years in good health and CMV-seronegative. Each CDR3 is given with its conserved first and last residue. D genes are given only for firm matches. Expanded clones are given a class, and other clones once, few, many or no size at all.

clone size: .
J gene: TRBJ2-1
D gene: .
V gene: TRBV9
CDR3 DNA: TGTGCCAGCAGCGTAGCGGTTACCTACAATGAGCAGTTCTTC
CDR3 protein: CASSVAVTYNEQFF

clone size: .
J gene: TRBJ2-7
D gene: .
V gene: TRBV6-1
CDR3 DNA: TGTGCCAGCAGTGTGTGGAGCTACGAGCAGTACTTC
CDR3 protein: CASSVWSYEQYF

clone size: .
J gene: TRBJ1-2
D gene: TRBD1
V gene: TRBV7-8
CDR3 DNA: TGTGCCAGCAGCGCCCAGGGGGTTGATGGCTACACCTTC
CDR3 protein: CASSAQGVDGYTF

clone size: .
J gene: TRBJ1-1
D gene: .
V gene: TRBV5-4
CDR3 DNA: TGTGCCAGCAGCTTGGCCGTGAACACTGAAGCTTTCTTT
CDR3 protein: CASSLAVNTEAFF

clone size: .
J gene: TRBJ2-2
D gene: TRBD1
V gene: TRBV28
CDR3 DNA: TGTGCCAGTTGGACAGGGAGTCCCGGGGAGCTGTTTTTT
CDR3 protein: CASWTGSPGELFF

clone size: few
J gene: TRBJ1-5
D gene: .
V gene: TRBV30
CDR3 DNA: TGTGCCTGGAGTGTTGGCATGAATAGCAATCAGCCCCAGCATTTT
CDR3 protein: CAWSVGMNSNQPQHF

clone size: .
J gene: TRBJ2-1
D gene: .
V gene: TRBV6-1
CDR3 DNA: TGTGCCATCTCATCACAGGGTCGGGACAATGAGCAGTTCTTC
CDR3 protein: CAISSQGRDNEQFF

clone size: .
J gene: TRBJ2-3
D gene: .
V gene: TRBV4-1
CDR3 DNA: TGCGCCAGCAGCCAAGGAGGCGGGCCTGATACGCAGTATTTT
CDR3 protein: CASSQGGGPDTQYF

clone size: once
J gene: TRBJ1-1
D gene: .
V gene: TRBV5-4
CDR3 DNA: TGTGCCAGCAGCTTGAACCCGCGGACTGAAGCTTTCTTT
CDR3 protein: CASSLNPRTEAFF

clone size: .
J gene: TRBJ1-1
D gene: .
V gene: TRBV11-3
CDR3 DNA: TGTGCCACCAAGTCAGGGGCGCGAAACACTGAAGCTTTCTTT
CDR3 protein: CATKSGARNTEAFF

clone size: few
J gene: TRBJ2-7
D gene: .
V gene: TRBV5-1
CDR3 DNA: TGCGCCAGCAGCCGATCGGACTCGTCCAGCGAGCAGTACTTC
CDR3 protein: CASSRSDSSSEQYF

clone size: .
J gene: TRBJ2-2
D gene: TRBD2
V gene: TRBV4-3
CDR3 DNA: TGCGCCAGCAGCTCCGGCGGGGGTAGAAACACCGGGGAGCTGTTTTTT
CDR3 protein: CASSSGGGRNTGELFF

clone size: .
J gene: TRBJ1-2
D gene: .
V gene: TRBV7-2
CDR3 DNA: TGTGCCAGCAGCTTAGAGGGGCTCCGCGGTGGCTACACCTTC
CDR3 protein: CASSLEGLRGGYTF

clone size: .
J gene: TRBJ2-2
D gene: .
V gene: TRBV11-1
CDR3 DNA: TGTGCCAGCAGCTTACCGGTCGGGGAGCTGTTTTTT
CDR3 protein: CASSLPVGELFF

clone size: .
J gene: TRBJ2-1
D gene: TRBD1
V gene: TRBV5-1
CDR3 DNA: TGCGCCAGCACGGGACAGGACGGAGATGAGCAGTTCTTC
CDR3 protein: CASTGQDGDEQFF

clone size: .
J gene: TRBJ1-2
D gene: .
V gene: TRBV4-2
CDR3 DNA: TGTGCCAGCAGCCAAGATGGACTCAATGGCTACACCTTC
CDR3 protein: CASSQDGLNGYTF

clone size: .
J gene: TRBJ2-5
D gene: TRBD2
V gene: TRBV18
CDR3 DNA: TGTGCCAGCTCAAGTACTAGCGGGGAGGCGGAGACCCAGTACTTC
CDR3 protein: CASSSTSGEAETQYF

clone size: .
J gene: TRBJ2-5
D gene: TRBD2
V gene: TRBV5-1
CDR3 DNA: TGCGCCAGCAGCTTGATCTGGGTAGCGGGAGGGCTCGAGGAGACCCAGTACTTC
CDR3 protein: CASSLIWVAGGLEETQYF

clone size: .
J gene: TRBJ2-7
D gene: .
V gene: TRBV7-9
CDR3 DNA: TGTGCCAGCAGCTTAGGCCTAGCGACTTTCTACGAGCAGTACTTC
CDR3 protein: CASSLGLATFYEQYF

clone size: .
J gene: TRBJ1-1
D gene: TRBD1
V gene: TRBV10-3
CDR3 DNA: TGTGCCATCCAAGCCGACAGGGGCACTGAAGCTTTCTTT
CDR3 protein: CAIQADRGTEAFF

clone size: .
J gene: TRBJ2-6
D gene: TRBD2
V gene: TRBV5-8
CDR3 DNA: TGTGCCAGCAGCTTATCTCGGGAGGCCGGGGCCAACGTCCTGACTTTC
CDR3 protein: CASSLSREAGANVLTF

clone size: .
J gene: TRBJ2-1
D gene: TRBD2
V gene: TRBV5-1
CDR3 DNA: TGCGCCAGCAGCTTGCTGCCAGCGGGAGGGGTTTACAATGAGCAGTTCTTC
CDR3 protein: CASSLLPAGGVYNEQFF